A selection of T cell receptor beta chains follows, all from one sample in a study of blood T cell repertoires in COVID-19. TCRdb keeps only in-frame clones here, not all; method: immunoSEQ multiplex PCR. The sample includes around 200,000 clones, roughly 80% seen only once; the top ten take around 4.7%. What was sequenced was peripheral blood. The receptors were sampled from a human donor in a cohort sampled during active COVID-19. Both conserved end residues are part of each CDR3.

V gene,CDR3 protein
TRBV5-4,CASSLSQGTSGANVLTF
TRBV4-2,CASSRRLAGINEQFF
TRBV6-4,CASSRGQGGSGYTF
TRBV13,CASSLGTAMGSPLHF
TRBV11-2,CASSLDPGQSYEQYF
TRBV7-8,CASSPKQGSLGNEKLFF
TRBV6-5,CANAGKGEAFF
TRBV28,CASSLAGGINEQFF
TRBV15,CATSRLAGVVQETQYF
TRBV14,CASSLRLVRNYEQYF
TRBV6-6,CASIQTGGKREKLFF
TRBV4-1,CASSPPRDFMAEAFF
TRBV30,CAWSRGKMNTEAFF
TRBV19,CASTSGIGTGNTGELFF
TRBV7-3,CASSYTVNTEAFF
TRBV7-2,CASRRAVGDEQYF
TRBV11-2,CASSSLPGLFYEQYF
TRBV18,CASSPPSGEGYGYTF
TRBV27,CASSSDPGQVSYEQYF
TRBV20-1,CSASTPSGQLGNTIYF
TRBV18,CASSLSGLQETQYF
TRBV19,CASSITGTTEAFF
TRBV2,CASSEGTLAGVSETQYF
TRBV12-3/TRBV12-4,CAGSQGTGELFF
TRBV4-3,CASSQDRGYEQYF
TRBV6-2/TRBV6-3,CASSYTGGTTLHF
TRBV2,CASSPNRASGKGEQYF
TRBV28,CASSYRTDSYEQYF
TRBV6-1,CASSEGTGFYEQYF
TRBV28,CASRTPFTSGIGAGELFF
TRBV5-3,CARSLRLDYADRGFNQPQHF
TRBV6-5,CASRNRAGNTIYF
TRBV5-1,CASSPGGTRSYEQYF
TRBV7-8,CASSLVPDGLSGNTIYF
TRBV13,CASSPVSYNEQFF
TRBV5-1,CASSLTGTSEKGYTF
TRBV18,CASSPTPVGVSGNTIYF
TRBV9,CASSVEGGPPYEQYF
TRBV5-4,CASSWGLAGDTQYF
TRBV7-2,CASSQGLAGVVHEQFF
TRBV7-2,CASSFAVATDTQYF
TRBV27,CASKRKGFHEQYF
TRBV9,CASSRLSGRSYNEQFF
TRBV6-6,CASSRDRGYGYTF
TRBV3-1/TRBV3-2,CASSHGRTGTGYTF
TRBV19,CASSRFRDRVYEQYF
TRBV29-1,CSVGQLFPTDTQYF
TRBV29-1,CSVGGSTGTEAFF
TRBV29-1,CSAAGGARSGNTIYF
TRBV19,CASSSGRDSYNEQFF
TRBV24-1,CATSSQGTEAFF
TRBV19,CASSIVPRANEQYF
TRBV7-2,CASSLGAGVTYNEQFF
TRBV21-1,CASSKAKPPGNRYGYTF